A single sample gave rise to the 14 T cell receptor beta chains below, sequenced in a study of tumor-infiltrating lymphocytes in primary liver carcinoma. Taking about 17-32 mg of unsorted bulk tissue, the authors co-extracted RNA and DNA. Total RNA (approximately 500 ng) served as template for TCR beta cDNA synthesis primed by a constant-region primer. ARM-PCR, slightly modified, supplied the TCR beta libraries through three nested multiplex PCR rounds. Investigators reported that the first two PCR rounds, at 10 cycles each, used TRBV1-TRBV30 forward primers with a C-beta reverse primer. TCRdb re-called the multiplex PCR reads with MiXCR, one entry per CDR3 protein. Altogether about 50,000 distinct CDR3 sequences are present, roughly 80% being singletons, with the ten largest covering about 24%. The sample taken for sequencing was liver tumor tissue from sampling region 5. Subset denoted: tumor region T5, tumor centre. The origin of the receptors is a man in his forties or fifties with primary liver carcinoma and hepatitis B virus infection.

V is TRBV5-1 and J is TRBJ2-6; 7 nucleotides align to TRBD1. Trimming removed 6 bases from V and 4 bases from J; junction bases left unmatched: 22. CDR1 and CDR2 (germline): SGHRS, YFSETQ. The CDR3 has 20 amino acids. In nucleotides, the CDR3 is TGCGCCAGCAACTCCCCTAATAGGGGACAGTCCACTCCCGGGGCCAACGTCCTGACTTTC. Amino acid sequence: CASNSPNRGQSTPGANVLTF.

Concerning this clonotype itself: Compared with germline, one end of the junction differs, possibly owing to a read error. V usage is TRBV6-2 or TRBV6-3 and J usage is TRBJ2-6; perhaps TRBD2 as D (6 bases). This CDR3 is built from 16 residues. The germline CDR1 and CDR2 sequences are MNHEY and SVGEGT. The CDR3 sequence is CASSYAGLSGANLLTF. In nucleotides, the CDR3 is TGTGCCAGCAGTTACGCGGGACTCTCTGGAGCCAACCTCCTGACATTC.

Turning to this clonotype: An end of the junction differs from the germline gene, which may be a read error. The chain couples TRBV4-1 to TRBJ1-6; D unresolved. The CDR3 covers 15 residues. Germline CDR1 and CDR2: MGHRA and YSYEKL. CDR3 nucleotide sequence: TGCGCCAGCAGCCCCAAGAGAGATCCCAATTCACCCCTCAACTTT. This translates into CASSPKRDPNSPLNF.

A remark on this clonotype: As the CDR3 is not closed by the conserved phenylalanine or tryptophan, this likely results from a read error. The V and J genes are TRBV29-1 and TRBJ1-5, with D maybe TRBD1 (6 bases). Germline V gene sequence: CDR1 SQVTM, CDR2 ANQGSEA. The CDR3 is made up of 13 amino acids. Here the CDR3 DNA reads TGCAGCGCCGGAGGGGGAGTGAATCAACCCCAGCATTAT. Its protein product is CSAGGGVNQPQHY.

A word on this clonotype: The junction departs from germline at one end; a sequencing error may be responsible. J is TRBJ2-7 and V is TRBV11-2; 7 bases agree with TRBD2. This CDR3 region has 20 residues. In germline, CDR1 is SGHAT, CDR2 FQNNGV. The chain's CDR3 is CTSSLREGRSSGLSSYEHYF. DNA of the CDR3: TGTACCAGCAGCTTGAGGGAGGGGAGGAGTAGCGGGCTCAGCTCCTACGAGCACTACTTC.

This clonotype appeared a single time. The chain has TRBV5-1 and TRBJ2-1; 9 bases agree with TRBD2. Germline V gene lookup returns CDR1 SGHRS and CDR2 YFSETQ. The V and J ends lost 6 bases and 0 bases, in that order; junction bases with no gene match: 10. CDR3 length: 17 amino acids. The CDR3 spells CASTAGTSSYSYNEQFF. CDR3 nucleotide sequence: TGCGCCAGCACCGCAGGGACTAGCAGCTACTCCTACAATGAGCAGTTCTTC.

Concerning this clonotype: The CDR3 end shows no conserved phenylalanine or tryptophan, and so a read error is likely. J is TRBJ2-1 and V is TRBV29-1, with D uncertain. CDR3 size: 10 residues. Germline CDR1 is SQVTM and CDR2 is ANQGSEA. The CDR3 sequence: CCARRNEQFS. CDR3 coding DNA: TGCTGCGCACGACGTAATGAGCAGTTCTCT.

Many counts were recorded for this clonotype. The chain carries TRBV5-5 and TRBJ2-1, with 11 nucleotides matching TRBD1. The germline V gene encodes CDR1 SGHKS and CDR2 YYEKEE (reference sequence). The ends lost 7 bases at V and 8 bases at J; junction bases unmatched: 8. This CDR3 spans 14 amino acids. In nucleotides, the CDR3 is TGTGCCAGCGCTCGGGGGGGACAGGGGGATGAGCAGTTCTTC. Its protein is CASARGGQGDEQFF.

The gene calls are TRBV7-9 and TRBJ1-2; 7 bases match TRBD1. Germline trimming cut 0 bases from V and 5 bases from J; bases unmatched to any gene: 9. CDR3 length: 16 residues. CDR1 and CDR2 from the germline V gene are SEHNR and FQNEAQ (reference sequence). The chain's CDR3 is CASSLATGGTAYGYTF. Here the CDR3 DNA reads TGTGCCAGCAGCTTAGCGACTGGAGGGACAGCATATGGCTACACCTTC.

This clonotype has just one count. Its ends do not fully match the called genes, so a read error is possible. The CDR3 nucleotides are TGCGCCAGCAGCTCCCCGTCGCGCGGGCTTTCGATTTCACCCCTCCACTTT. It is translated as CASSSPSRGLSISPLHF. The rearrangement joins TRBV6-5 to TRBJ1-6, with D uncertain. The V gene's germline CDR1 is MNHEY and CDR2 SVGAGI. CDR3 length: 17 amino acids.

The chain is built from TRBV28 and TRBJ2-7, with TRBD1 matching over 8 bases. The CDR3 contains 15 residues. The ends lost 5 bases at V and 5 bases at J; junction bases unmatched: 11. Per the germline V gene, CDR1 is MDHEN and CDR2 is SYDVKM. CDR3 coding DNA: TGTGCCAGCAGTGGGCCAGGACAGGGTCGCAACGAGCAGTACTTC. The encoded protein is CASSGPGQGRNEQYF.

To note about this clonotype: At one boundary the junction diverges from the germline segment, which might be a read error. V usage is TRBV29-1 and J usage is TRBJ1-2; D is undetermined. Germline assignment: CDR1 SQVTM and CDR2 ANQGSEA. CDR3 length: 13 residues. This CDR3 is CSVRSEGAYRYTF. CDR3 coding DNA: TGCAGCGTCCGATCAGAGGGCGCCTATCGCTACACATTC.

Points on this clonotype: The junction departs from the called germline gene at one end, perhaps through a read error. The gene calls are TRBV4-1 and TRBJ2-1, with D possibly being TRBD2 (6 bases). There are 15 residues in the CDR3. The germline gives CDR1 MGHRA, CDR2 YSYEKL. The chain's CDR3 is CASNQAGTAYNEQFF. CDR3 sequence (DNA): TGTGCCAGCAACCAAGCCGGGACTGCGTACAATGAGCAGTTCTTC.

Turning to this clonotype: It is likely a read error, because the conserved phenylalanine at the end of the CDR3 is missing. The gene calls are TRBV6-6 and TRBJ2-7; 9 nucleotides line up with TRBD1. Looked up from germline, CDR1 is MNHNY and CDR2 is SVGAGI (reference sequence). The CDR3 is 17 residues long. This chain's CDR3 is CLSSPGLNRGQNYEQYS. In DNA, the CDR3 is TGTCTCAGCAGCCCTGGACTAAACAGGGGGCAGAACTACGAGCAGTACTCC.